This entry lists 23 T cell receptor beta chains sequenced from one sample in a study of T cell repertoires in cytomegalovirus infection. For these receptors, no antigen is known. TCRdb itself ran the reads through MiXCR, one entry per CDR3 protein. The repertoire holds approximately 990,000 distinct CDR3 sequences, roughly 31% seen once, with over 12% in the top ten. Material: cultured CD8+ T cells from PBMCs, obtained from culture after CMV antigen stimulation. The receptors originated from a human donor in good health (CMV status not recorded). Some clones in this sample may be carry-over from other donors' samples.

Concerning this clonotype itself: Just one base apart from a much larger clone, this may be a read error. The chain couples TRBV7-2 to TRBJ1-2; D not resolved. The CDR3 loop spans 16 amino acids. Per germline, CDR1 SGHTA and CDR2 FQGNSA. CDR3 amino acids: CANSSPAWGVENGYTF. DNA of the CDR3: TGTGCCAACAGCTCCCCCGCGTGGGGAGTGGAAAATGGCTACACCTTC. Full variable domain (missing parts from reference TRBV7-2 and TRBJ1-2): GAGVSQSPSNKVTEKGKDVELRCDPISGHTALYWYRQSLGQGLEFLIYFQGNSAPDKSGLPSDRFSAERTGGSVSTLTIQRTQQEDSAVYLCANSSPAWGVENGYTFGSGTRLTVV.

This clonotype has a handful of counts. The V gene is TRBV2, the J gene TRBJ1-1; D call uncertain. Per the germline V gene, CDR1 is SNHLY and CDR2 is FYNNEI. The CDR3 has 12 residues. V gave up 11 bases and J gave up 4 bases, with 14 bases separating them. As DNA, the CDR3 is TGTGCCTCTAACGAGGTACTCACTGAAGCTTTCTTT. Residues: CASNEVLTEAFF.

A remark on this clonotype: This may be a read error, as it is one base from a much larger clone. This chain uses TRBV7-4 with TRBJ1-2, with D maybe TRBD1 (5 bases). The CDR3 has 16 residues. V was trimmed by 4 bases and J by 1 base, leaving 16 bases between them. The germline gives CDR1 SGHVT, CDR2 SQSDAQ. CDR3 in amino acids: CASSSTNLQVNYGYTF. The CDR3 DNA is TGTGCCAGCAGCTCTACCAACCTACAGGTTAACTATGGCTACACCTTC.

The chain links TRBV12-3 or TRBV12-4 to TRBJ2-7; D is ambiguous. Trimming stripped 2 bases from V and 5 bases from J, with 10 bases between. The CDR3 totals 13 residues. DNA of the CDR3: TGTGCCAGCAGTTTATCTGGCTTGGACGAGCAGTACGTC. Protein product: CASSLSGLDEQYV.

The chain carries TRBV6-6 and TRBJ1-3; D is ambiguous. This CDR3 spans 11 amino acids. Trimming removed 6 bases from V and 3 bases from J, with 3 bases in between. The germline gives CDR1 MNHNY, CDR2 SVGAGI (reference sequence). Written as DNA, the CDR3 is TGTGCCAGCAGAGGTGGAAACACCATATATTTT. Translated: CASRGGNTIYF.

The chain couples TRBV6-5 to TRBJ2-2; D gene unclear. This CDR3 has 16 amino acids. Germline assignment: CDR1 MNHEY and CDR2 SVGAGI. Trimming took off 2 bases at V and 4 bases at J, with 14 bases between the two ends. The CDR3 nucleotides read TGTGCCAGCAGTTACATCGAGATCCACGGCACCGGGGAGCTGTTTTTT. Residues: CASSYIEIHGTGELFF.

This clonotype was picked up a small number of times. The V call is TRBV27, the J call TRBJ2-7, with D possibly TRBD1 on 6 matching bases. V lost 5 bases, J lost 2 bases, and 16 bases lay in between. CDR1 and CDR2 from the germline V gene are MNHEY and SMNVEV (reference sequence). The CDR3 is 15 residues long. The CDR3 DNA reads TGTGCCAGCAGTGACTTGACAGGAAAGACCTACGAGCAGTACTTC. Protein: CASSDLTGKTYEQYF.

The V call is TRBV10-2, the J call TRBJ2-7, with 7 bases lining up with TRBD1. Trimming took 7 bases from V and 0 from J; bases not matched to a gene: 3. From germline, CDR1 is WSHSY and CDR2 SAAADI. CDR3 size: 13 residues. The CDR3 region has the DNA TGCGCCAGCAACAGGGGATTCTCCTACGAGCAGTACTTC. This encodes CASNRGFSYEQYF.

The chain recombines TRBV7-8 with TRBJ2-1; 8 nucleotides match TRBD2. There are 20 residues in the CDR3. J lost 0 bases, V lost 0 bases, and 13 bases had no gene match. Germline V gives CDR1 SGHVS, CDR2 FQNEAQ. Here the CDR3 DNA reads TGTGCCAGCAGCTTAGCGAGAGGACCAGCGGGGGCTAACTCCTACAATGAGCAGTTCTTC. Its translation is CASSLARGPAGANSYNEQFF.

This clonotype was observed a handful of times. The rearrangement joins TRBV7-8 to TRBJ2-7, with 9 bases lining up with TRBD1. Germline CDR1 is SGHVS and CDR2 is FQNEAQ. Trimming removed 5 bases from V and 0 bases from J; junction bases left unmatched: 8. CDR3 length equals 16 residues. CDR3 bases: TGTGCCAGCAGCAAACCACGGGACAGGGTCTCCTACGAGCAGTACTTC. As protein: CASSKPRDRVSYEQYF.

This chain links TRBV7-9 with TRBJ2-1, with 7 positions matching TRBD1. V lost 3 bases, J lost 7 bases, and 9 bases stayed unmatched. Germline V gives CDR1 SEHNR, CDR2 FQNEAQ (reference sequence). The CDR3 spans 15 residues. The CDR3 sequence: CASSLTGPAVNEQFF. The CDR3 nucleotides are TGTGCCAGCAGCTTGACAGGGCCCGCTGTAAATGAGCAGTTCTTC.

The rearrangement links TRBV27 to TRBJ1-4; tentatively, D is TRBD1 (5 bases). The V and J ends lost 1 base and 3 bases respectively, with 12 bases between them. Germline V CDR1 and CDR2: MNHEY, SMNVEV (reference sequence). This CDR3 contains 16 residues. The CDR3 DNA sequence: TGTGCCAGCAGTTTATTGGGGGTTATGGCTAATGAAAAACTGTTTTTT. This gives the protein CASSLLGVMANEKLFF.

With respect to this clonotype: One end of the junction varies from germline; a read error may be responsible. The chain recombines TRBV7-6 with TRBJ2-1; 9 nucleotides line up with TRBD1. The CDR3 is made up of 15 amino acids. From germline, CDR1 is SGHVS and CDR2 FNYEAQ. For the CDR3, the DNA is TGTGCCAGCAGCGCCACAGGGGGCGCCTACCATGAGCAGTTCTTC. This translates into CASSATGGAYHEQFF. Using reference TRBV7-6 and TRBJ2-1 for the parts outside the CDR3, the full variable domain is GAGVSQSPRYKVTKRGQDVALRCDPISGHVSLYWYRQALGQGPEFLTYFNYEAQQDKSGLPNDRFSAERPEGSISTLTIQRTEQRDSAMYRCASSATGGAYHEQFFGPGTRLTVL.

The chain couples TRBV20-1 to TRBJ2-2; perhaps TRBD1 as D (5 bases). Germline CDR1 is DFQATT and CDR2 is SNEGSKA (reference sequence). The CDR3 sequence is 14 residues long. V gave up 5 bases and J gave up 3 bases, with 13 bases separating them. In DNA, the CDR3 is TGCAGTGCTGTGAAACCAGGGTACACCGGGGAGCTGTTTTTT. It is translated as CSAVKPGYTGELFF.

This clonotype was detected once. This sequence may be a read error, since a much larger clone differs from it by one base. The chain uses TRBV7-2 and TRBJ2-3; 8 bases align to TRBD1. CDR3 size: 14 residues. Germline V lookup: CDR1 SGHTA, CDR2 FQGNSA. The V and J ends lost 2 bases and 4 bases, in that order; junction bases with no gene match: 2. For the CDR3, the DNA is TGTACCAGCAGCTTAAACAGGGGGGCAGATACGCAGTATTTT. This codes for CTSSLNRGADTQYF.

The rearrangement uses TRBV5-1 and TRBJ2-2, with D perhaps matching TRBD2 (5 bases). CDR1 SGHRS and CDR2 YFSETQ come from the germline V gene. The CDR3 has 16 amino acids. Trimming left V 4 bases short and J 0 bases short, with 13 bases between. The CDR3 DNA sequence: TGCGCCAGCAGCCTACCGAGGGCCCCGAACACCGGGGAGCTGTTTTTT. It translates to CASSLPRAPNTGELFF.

This clonotype was seen only a few times. The CDR3 bases are TGTGCCAGCCGGGCCGGGACAGAACAAGAGACCCAGTACTTC. Protein: CASRAGTEQETQYF. This rearrangement joins TRBV28 to TRBJ2-5; 7 positions agree with TRBD1. The trim removed 8 bases at V and 2 bases at J, leaving 8 bases unmatched. The germline CDR1 and CDR2 sequences are MDHEN and SYDVKM. This CDR3 contains 14 residues.

The chain combines TRBV6-6 with TRBJ1-2, with 8 nucleotides matching TRBD1. The CDR3 is 13 residues long. V shed 5 bases, J shed 10 bases, and the junction held 9 bases outside the gene matches. Germline CDR1 is MNHNY and CDR2 is SVGAGI (reference sequence). CDR3 bases: TGTGCCAGCAGTCTAGGACAGGGCGGCGACTACACCTTC. Translation gives CASSLGQGGDYTF.

The chain recombines TRBV6-1 with TRBJ1-2; 8 positions agree with TRBD1. Germline V gives CDR1 MNHNS, CDR2 SASEGT. Trimming removed 8 bases from V and 2 bases from J; junction bases left unmatched: 10. CDR3 size: 15 residues. This CDR3 is CASHGQGLFNYGYTF. Written as DNA, the CDR3 is TGTGCCAGCCACGGACAGGGCCTATTCAACTATGGCTACACCTTC.

The chain combines TRBV18 with TRBJ1-6; no reliable D call. Germline CDR1 and CDR2: KGHSH and LQKENI. Trimming removed 2 bases at V and 2 bases at J, with 10 bases between. The CDR3 contains 16 residues. CDR3 nucleotide sequence: TGTGCCAGCTCACCAAGAGGGATGGCCTATAATTCACCCCTCCACTTT. This codes for CASSPRGMAYNSPLHF.

The table lists this clonotype with a count of one. The chain carries TRBV15 and TRBJ2-5, with D unclear. The CDR3 covers 13 residues. CDR1 and CDR2 from the germline V gene are LNHNV and YYDKDF (reference sequence). The germline V and J ends were trimmed by 5 bases and 0 bases, with 7 bases remaining between them. In nucleotides, the CDR3 is TGTGCCACCAGCGACGGCGACCAAGAGACCCAGTACTTC. It yields the protein CATSDGDQETQYF.

In this sample, this clonotype turned up a few times. The chain employs TRBV4-1 and TRBJ2-2; 7 bases agree with TRBD1. The CDR3 contains 15 residues. Trimming at V came to 0 bases and at J to 5 bases, leaving 3 bases not matched to a gene. Germline-derived CDR1 and CDR2 are MGHRA and YSYEKL. The CDR3 bases are TGCGCCAGCAGCCAAGAAGGGGGCGCGACCGGGGAGCTGTTTTTT. It is translated as CASSQEGGATGELFF.

This clonotype occurred once. The chain employs TRBV7-4 and TRBJ1-4; D unresolved. The CDR3 has 11 amino acids. Trimming stripped 7 bases from V and 9 bases from J, with 9 bases between. Germline CDR1 SGHVT, CDR2 SQSDAQ. The CDR3 reads CASTLRKKLFF. As DNA, the CDR3 is TGTGCCAGCACCCTGCGTAAAAAACTGTTTTTT.